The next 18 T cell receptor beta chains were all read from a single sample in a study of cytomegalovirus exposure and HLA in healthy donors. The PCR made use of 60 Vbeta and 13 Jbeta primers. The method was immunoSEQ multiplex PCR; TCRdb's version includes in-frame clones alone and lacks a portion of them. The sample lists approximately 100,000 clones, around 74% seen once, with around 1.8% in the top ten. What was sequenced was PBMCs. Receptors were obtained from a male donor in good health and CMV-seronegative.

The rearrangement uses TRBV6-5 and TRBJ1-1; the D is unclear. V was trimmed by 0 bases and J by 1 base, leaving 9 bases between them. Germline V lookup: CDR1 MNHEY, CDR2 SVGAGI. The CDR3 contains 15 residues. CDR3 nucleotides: TGTGCCAGCAGTTACTCACCGGGTAGGAACACTGAAGCTTTCTTT. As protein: CASSYSPGRNTEAFF.

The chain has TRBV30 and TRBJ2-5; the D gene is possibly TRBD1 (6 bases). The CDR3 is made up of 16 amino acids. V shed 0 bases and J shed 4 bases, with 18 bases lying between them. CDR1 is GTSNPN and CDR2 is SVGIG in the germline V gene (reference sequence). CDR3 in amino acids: CAWSVPVGALGETQYF. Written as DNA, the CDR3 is TGTGCCTGGAGTGTACCCGTGGGGGCATTGGGAGAGACCCAGTACTTC.

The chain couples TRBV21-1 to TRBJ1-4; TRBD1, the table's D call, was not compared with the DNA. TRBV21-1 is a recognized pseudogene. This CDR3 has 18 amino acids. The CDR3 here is CASSKDRTPCPTNEKLFF. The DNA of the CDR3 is TGTGCCAGCAGCAAAGATAGGACACCCTGTCCAACTAATGAAAAACTGTTTTTT.

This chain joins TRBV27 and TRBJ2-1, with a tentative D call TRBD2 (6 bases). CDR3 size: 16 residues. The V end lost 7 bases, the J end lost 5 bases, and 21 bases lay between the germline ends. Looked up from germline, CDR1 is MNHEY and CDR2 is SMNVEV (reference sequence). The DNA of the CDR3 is TGTGCCAGCAAAAGTGGAGGGCTAGCCCGAAACAATGAGCAGTTCTTC. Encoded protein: CASKSGGLARNNEQFF.

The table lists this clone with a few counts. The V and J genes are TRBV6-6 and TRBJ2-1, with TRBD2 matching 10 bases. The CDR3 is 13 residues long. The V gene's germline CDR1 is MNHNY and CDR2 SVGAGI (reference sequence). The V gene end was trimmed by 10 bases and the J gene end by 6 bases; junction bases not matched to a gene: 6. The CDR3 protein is CAIEAGGPNEQFF. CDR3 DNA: TGTGCCATCGAAGCGGGAGGGCCCAATGAGCAGTTCTTC.

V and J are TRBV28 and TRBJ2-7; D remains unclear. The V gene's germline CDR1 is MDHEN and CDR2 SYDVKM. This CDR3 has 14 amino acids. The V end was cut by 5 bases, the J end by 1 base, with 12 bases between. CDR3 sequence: CASSPPAESYEQYF. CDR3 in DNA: TGTGCCAGCAGTCCCCCGGCGGAGTCCTACGAGCAGTACTTC.

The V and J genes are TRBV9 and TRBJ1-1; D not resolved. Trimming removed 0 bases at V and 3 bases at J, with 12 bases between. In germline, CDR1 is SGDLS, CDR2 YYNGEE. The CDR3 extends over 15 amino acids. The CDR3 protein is CASSVGAGGHTEAFF. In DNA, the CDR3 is TGTGCCAGCAGCGTAGGGGCTGGTGGGCACACTGAAGCTTTCTTT.

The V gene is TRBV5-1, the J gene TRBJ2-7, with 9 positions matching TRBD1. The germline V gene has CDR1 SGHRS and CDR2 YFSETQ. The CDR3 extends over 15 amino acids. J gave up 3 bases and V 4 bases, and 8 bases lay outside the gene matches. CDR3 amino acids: CASSPGQGVGYEQYF. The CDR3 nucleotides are TGCGCCAGCAGCCCGGGACAGGGTGTCGGCTACGAGCAGTACTTC.

This CDR3 reads CASKDGTSYNEQFF. CDR3 sequence (DNA): TGTGCCAGCAAAGACGGGACATCCTACAATGAGCAGTTCTTC. The chain links TRBV28 to TRBJ2-1; D possibly corresponds to TRBD1 (6 bases). The V gene lost 7 bases and the J gene lost 1 base, with 11 bases spanning the gap. This CDR3 has 14 amino acids. The V gene's germline CDR1 is MDHEN and CDR2 SYDVKM.

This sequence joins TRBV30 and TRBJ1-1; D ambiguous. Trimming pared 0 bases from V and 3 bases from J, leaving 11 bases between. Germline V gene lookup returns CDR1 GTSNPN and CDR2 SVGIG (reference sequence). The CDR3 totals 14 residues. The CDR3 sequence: CAWSVRGVDTEAFF. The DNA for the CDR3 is TGTGCCTGGAGTGTCCGGGGTGTGGACACTGAAGCTTTCTTT.

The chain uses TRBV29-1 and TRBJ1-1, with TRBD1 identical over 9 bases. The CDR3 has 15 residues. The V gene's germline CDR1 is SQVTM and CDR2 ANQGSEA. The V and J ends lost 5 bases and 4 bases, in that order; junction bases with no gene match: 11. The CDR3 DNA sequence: TGCAGCGTTAGGAGGAACAGGGGGCGTTCCACTGAAGCTTTCTTT. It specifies CSVRRNRGRSTEAFF.

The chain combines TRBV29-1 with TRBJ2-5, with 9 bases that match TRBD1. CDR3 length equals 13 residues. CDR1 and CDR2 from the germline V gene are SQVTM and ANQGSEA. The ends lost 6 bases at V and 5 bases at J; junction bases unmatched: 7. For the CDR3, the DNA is TGCAGCGTAACGGACAGGGGAAGGGAGACCCAGTACTTC. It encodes CSVTDRGRETQYF. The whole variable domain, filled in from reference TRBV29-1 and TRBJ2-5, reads SAVISQKPSRDICQRGTSLTIQCQVDSQVTMMFWYRQQPGQSLTLIATANQGSEATYESGFVIDKFPISRPNLTFSTLTVSNMSPEDSSIYLCSVTDRGRETQYFGPGTRLLVL.

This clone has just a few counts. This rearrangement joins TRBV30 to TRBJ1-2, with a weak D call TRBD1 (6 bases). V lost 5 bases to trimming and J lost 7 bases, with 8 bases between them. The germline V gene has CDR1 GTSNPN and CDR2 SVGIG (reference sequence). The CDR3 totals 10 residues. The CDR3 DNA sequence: TGTGCCTGGGCACAGGGTGGCTACACCTTC. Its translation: CAWAQGGYTF.

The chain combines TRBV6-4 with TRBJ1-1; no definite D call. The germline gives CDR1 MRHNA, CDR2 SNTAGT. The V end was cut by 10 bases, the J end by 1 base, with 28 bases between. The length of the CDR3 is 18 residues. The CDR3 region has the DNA TGTGCCAATCTGGATCCGGGGATGGTTAGGGAGGGGAACACTGAAGCTTTCTTT. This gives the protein CANLDPGMVREGNTEAFF.

CDR3 in amino acids: CASSLGQWGDTEAFF. The CDR3 DNA reads TGTGCCAGCAGCCTAGGTCAATGGGGGGACACTGAAGCTTTCTTT. J is TRBJ1-1 and V is TRBV7-9, with D maybe TRBD1 (5 bases). The CDR3 runs 15 residues. Trimming removed 5 bases from V and 3 bases from J, with 16 bases in between. CDR1 is SEHNR, CDR2 FQNEAQ, per germline (reference sequence). Supplemented by reference TRBV7-9 and TRBJ1-1, the full variable domain reads DTGVSQNPRHKITKRGQNVTFRCDPISEHNRLYWYRQTLGQGPEFLTYFQNEAQLEKSRLLSDRFSAERPKGSFSTLEIQRTEQGDSAMYLCASSLGQWGDTEAFFGQGTRLTVV.

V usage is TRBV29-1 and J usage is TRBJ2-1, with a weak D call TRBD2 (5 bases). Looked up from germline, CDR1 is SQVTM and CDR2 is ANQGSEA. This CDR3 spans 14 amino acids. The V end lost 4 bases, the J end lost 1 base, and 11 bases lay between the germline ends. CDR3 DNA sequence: TGCAGCGTTGCCGAGCCGGGGTCCTACAATGAGCAGTTCTTC. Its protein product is CSVAEPGSYNEQFF.

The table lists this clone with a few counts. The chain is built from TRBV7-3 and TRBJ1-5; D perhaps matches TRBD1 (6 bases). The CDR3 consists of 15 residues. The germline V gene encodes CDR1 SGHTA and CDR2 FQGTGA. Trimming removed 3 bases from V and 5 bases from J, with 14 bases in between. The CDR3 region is CASSFVGTLDQPQHF. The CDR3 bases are TGTGCCAGCAGCTTCGTAGGGACACTTGATCAGCCCCAGCATTTT.

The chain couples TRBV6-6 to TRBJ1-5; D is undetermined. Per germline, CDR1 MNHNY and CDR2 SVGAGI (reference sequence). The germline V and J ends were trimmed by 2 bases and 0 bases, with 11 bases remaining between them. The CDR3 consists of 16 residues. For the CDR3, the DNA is TGTGCCAGCAGTTACGTCGCCGGGTATAGCAATCAGCCCCAGCATTTT. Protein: CASSYVAGYSNQPQHF.